Listed below are T cell receptor beta chains from one sample, sequenced in a study of blood T cell repertoires in COVID-19. Method: immunoSEQ multiplex PCR; TCRdb's copy keeps in-frame clones and lacks some. This sample has about 210,000 clones, with approximately 87% found just once. The sample comprised peripheral blood. Source of these receptors: a woman in her seventies with acute or convalescent COVID-19. Both conserved end residues are part of each CDR3. D genes are given only for firm matches. Clone size, where shown, is once, few, many, or a class for clones that have expanded.

NA TRBJ1-3 TRBV9 NA TGTGCCAGCAGCGTAGGTAGCAGTACCTCTGGAAACACCATATATTTT CASSVGSSTSGNTIYF
TRBD1 TRBJ1-4 TRBV27 NA TGTGCCAGCAGGAAACAGGGGTTGGGGGAAAAACTGTTTTTT CASRKQGLGEKLFF
TRBD2 TRBJ2-7 TRBV11-2 NA TGTGCCAGCAGCCTAGCGGGAGCCAGAGACTACGAGCAGTACTTC CASSLAGARDYEQYF
TRBD1 TRBJ1-5 TRBV19 NA TGTGCCAGTAGTGGAAAACAGGGGAGCAATCAGCCCCAGCATTTT CASSGKQGSNQPQHF
TRBD1 TRBJ1-5 TRBV10-3 NA TGTGCCATCAGCGGGACAGGGAATCAGCCCCAGCATTTT CAISGTGNQPQHF
TRBD1 TRBJ2-5 TRBV24-1 NA TGTGCCACCAGTGACGTTAACAGACAGGGTCGAGAGACCCAGTACTTC CATSDVNRQGRETQYF
NA TRBJ2-2 TRBV27 NA TGTGCCAGCAGTTTATATGGGGGAGGGAACACCGGGGAGCTGTTTTTT CASSLYGGGNTGELFF
TRBD1 TRBJ1-5 TRBV19 NA TGTGCCAGTAGCTCCACAGGGGGCAATCAGCCCCAGCATTTT CASSSTGGNQPQHF
NA TRBJ1-6 TRBV7-2 NA TGTGCCAGCAGCTTAGTGGGGAGCTCCTATAATTCACCCCTCCACTTT CASSLVGSSYNSPLHF
TRBD1 TRBJ2-2 TRBV5-4 NA TGTGCCAGCAGCTTGAGACAGGGCGGCACCGGGGAGCTGTTTTTT CASSLRQGGTGELFF
TRBD1 TRBJ1-2 TRBV5-6 NA TGTGCCAGCAGCTTGCCGCCAGGGGGACCCAACTATGGCTACACCTTC CASSLPPGGPNYGYTF
TRBD1 TRBJ1-2 TRBV5-1 NA TGCGCCAGCAGCTTGGGCGCGTGGGACAGGAATACGCCTGGCTACACCTTC CASSLGAWDRNTPGYTF
NA TRBJ2-7 TRBV13 NA TGTGCCAGCAGGCTGGGGGGTAAGGGTTCCTACGAGCAGTACTTC CASRLGGKGSYEQYF
TRBD1 TRBJ2-1 TRBV2 NA TGTGCCAGCAGTCCCGGGACAGGGAGGAATGAGCAGTTCTTC CASSPGTGRNEQFF
NA TRBJ2-5 TRBV24-1 NA TGTGCCACCAGTGATTTGTGGCGGAGGAGGGAAGAGACCCAGTACTTC CATSDLWRRREETQYF
NA TRBJ1-2 TRBV18 NA TGTGCCAGCTCTAGACAGGATGACTATGGCTACACCTTC CASSRQDDYGYTF
TRBD1 TRBJ1-2 TRBV6-5 NA TGTGCCAGCAGTTTTTGGGACAGGGAAGATGGCTACACCTTC CASSFWDREDGYTF
NA TRBJ1-3 TRBV6-5 NA TGTGCCAGCAGTCTATCTTGGTCCCTGTGGAACACCATATATTTT CASSLSWSLWNTIYF
NA TRBJ1-1 TRBV10-1 NA TGCGCCAGCAGGGACGGGGAGGGGGAGGTGAACACTGAAGCTTTCTTT CASRDGEGEVNTEAFF
TRBD2 TRBJ2-1 TRBV13 NA TGTGCCAGCAGCCCCGGGGGGGGACGACCCAATGAGCAGTTCTTC CASSPGGGRPNEQFF
TRBD1 TRBJ2-6 TRBV6-6 NA TGTGCCAGCAGTCCAAGACAGGGAACCCCTGGGGCCAACGTCCTGACTTTC CASSPRQGTPGANVLTF
TRBD1 TRBJ2-5 TRBV11-3 NA TGTGCCAGCAGCTTAGGACAGGGGAAAGAGACCCAGTACTTC CASSLGQGKETQYF
NA TRBJ1-1 TRBV19 NA TGTGCCAGTAGTTTCAGGGGCACCAACGATGAAGCTTTCTTT CASSFRGTNDEAFF
NA TRBJ1-2 TRBV9 many TGTGCCAGCAGCGCTACCGGGACACTGACTAACTATGGCTACACCTTC CASSATGTLTNYGYTF
TRBD2 TRBJ2-1 TRBV11-3 once TGTGCCAGCAGCTTAGACCCTAGCGGGTACAATGAGCAGTTCTTC CASSLDPSGYNEQFF